This TCR beta chain stems from a study of blood T cell repertoires in COVID-19. Sequencing was performed with immunoSEQ multiplex PCR; in TCRdb, only in-frame clones are kept and a portion is missing. The data show 30,000 to 40,000 clones, over 85% seen once. The receptor was derived from a male donor with active COVID-19. Sequencing was done on a sample of peripheral blood.

The CDR3 spells CASSRVIMNTEAFF. In DNA, the CDR3 is TGTGCCAGCAGCCGAGTGATTATGAACACTGAAGCTTTCTTT. J is TRBJ1-1 and V is TRBV7-9; D is ambiguous. V was shortened by 5 bases and J by 0 bases, with 10 bases between the two germline ends. This CDR3 is built from 14 residues. Germline V gene lookup returns CDR1 SEHNR and CDR2 FQNEAQ (reference sequence).